These T cell receptor beta chains were read from a single sample in a study of T cell repertoires in cytomegalovirus infection. TCRdb itself ran the reads through MiXCR, one entry per CDR3 protein. In the table there are about 680,000 distinct CDR3 sequences, 20% to 25% of which are singletons. Specimen: CD8+ T cells from PBMCs. These receptors all come from a human donor in good health (CMV status not recorded). Some clones in this sample may be carry-over from other donors' samples. CDR3s leave out the opening cysteine and the closing phenylalanine or tryptophan.

TRBV5-5	TRBJ1-5	ASSLKSGQPQH
TRBV4-2	TRBJ2-3	ASSQEQGAAGPTDTQY
TRBV5-6	TRBJ1-1	ASSHPPFVGGTEAF
TRBV27	TRBJ2-1	ASSPLDSSPGNEQF
TRBV4-3	TRBJ2-2	ASSQRRTSNTGELF
TRBV7-9	TRBJ2-5	ASSLDEAAEETQY
TRBV2	TRBJ2-7	ASNPMGGFGEQY
TRBV7-4	TRBJ2-5	ASSLREENNQETQY
TRBV7-3	TRBJ2-3	ASSLGQVGGQGSTDTQY
TRBV12-3/TRBV12-4	TRBJ2-1	ASSWTGVNEQF
TRBV9	TRBJ1-1	ASGRGLTEAF
TRBV2	TRBJ2-1	ASSGDYTGPHNEQF
TRBV7-6	TRBJ2-5	ASSVSGGPQETQY
TRBV7-2	TRBJ2-5	ASSPGTTWGETQY
TRBV7-9	TRBJ2-7	ASSSVRDGPLNEQY
TRBV12-3/TRBV12-4	TRBJ2-1	ASSSTSGGSSNEQF
TRBV10-2	TRBJ2-7	ASSESGTGIYEQY
TRBV7-2	TRBJ2-7	ASSLGLWTGVY
TRBV4-3	TRBJ1-6	ASSQVRGYYNSPLH
TRBV12-3/TRBV12-4	TRBJ1-3	ASTLAGIGNTIY
TRBV23-1	TRBJ1-4	ASSQSIYRNEKLF
TRBV7-3	TRBJ2-6	ASSLSGGGANVLT
TRBV29-1	TRBJ2-7	SVENRGRSSYEQY
TRBV5-5	TRBJ2-2	ASSLESATGELF
TRBV6-1	TRBJ1-1	ASSGDAHTEAF
TRBV6-2/TRBV6-3	TRBJ1-1	ASSYGVTEAF
TRBV7-1	TRBJ1-4	VSSGRQPQAEKLF
TRBV19	TRBJ2-1	ASSHLQGPTSYNEQF
TRBV10-3	TRBJ1-5	AISGSGKEQLQH
TRBV6-1	TRBJ2-3	ASSLYSSTDTQY
TRBV2	TRBJ2-3	ASWELAGTDTQY
TRBV28	TRBJ2-6	ASSLNEGGANVLT